These 26 T cell receptor beta chains originate from one sample sequenced in a study of Ad26.COV2.S vaccination and SARS-CoV-2 variants. Treatment here: about 20 received Ad26.COV2.S at low or high dose, single or two shots; roughly 5 received placebo; per-sample allocation not given. Each sample was drawn 63 days after the first injection (of vaccine or placebo). Using immunoSEQ multiplex PCR, the repertoire was profiled, and TCRdb retains in-frame clones only, with some absent. The data show some 300,000 clones, more than 70% seen once. The material sequenced was peripheral blood, taken in a trial of Ad26.COV2.S vaccine versus placebo. These receptors came from a person between 18 and 65 years old who received the Ad26.COV2.S COVID-19 vaccine or a placebo.

This chain joins TRBV4-1 and TRBJ1-6, with 7 bases fitting TRBD1. CDR1 and CDR2 from the germline V gene are MGHRA and YSYEKL. The CDR3 runs 15 residues. V lost 3 bases to trimming and J lost 9 bases; unmatched junction nucleotides: 8. CDR3 in DNA: TGCGCCAGCAGCCAGGGACAGCCAGGACCTTCACCCCTCCACTTT. It translates to CASSQGQPGPSPLHF.

A single count supports this clone. This specimen includes other DNA sequences encoding the same CDR3. The chain joins TRBV6-5 to TRBJ2-7; 7 nucleotides align to TRBD1. The CDR3 runs to 14 residues. With V trimmed by 4 bases and J by 2 bases, 5 bases remained unmatched. Germline CDR1 is MNHEY and CDR2 is SVGAGI. The chain's CDR3 is CASSWDRATYEQYF. In DNA, the CDR3 is TGTGCCAGCAGTTGGGACAGAGCAACCTACGAGCAGTACTTC.

The V gene is TRBV28, the J gene TRBJ2-2; D might be TRBD1 (7 bases). Trimming took off 7 bases at V and 6 bases at J, with 21 bases between the two ends. The CDR3 runs 16 residues. Germline lookup yields CDR1 MDHEN and CDR2 SYDVKM. CDR3 in amino acids: CASTSYGGGASGELFF. The CDR3 region has the DNA TGTGCCAGCACCTCTTATGGAGGGGGCGCCTCCGGGGAGCTGTTTTTT.

J is TRBJ1-2 and V is TRBV14; D might be TRBD1 (5 bases). V gave up 4 bases and J gave up 12 bases, with 21 bases separating them. The CDR3 runs 14 residues. Germline values: CDR1 SGHDN, CDR2 FVKESK. The CDR3 spells CASSPDSGRVSNTF. As DNA, the CDR3 is TGTGCCAGCAGCCCCGATAGTGGCAGGGTATCCAACACCTTC.

This clone was counted a few times. The CDR3: CATSASGAQETQYF. The CDR3 DNA sequence: TGTGCCACCAGTGCCAGCGGGGCCCAAGAGACCCAGTACTTC. This chain connects TRBV24-1 to TRBJ2-5; 7 bases line up with TRBD2. There are 14 residues in the CDR3. Germline trimming cut 5 bases from V and 1 base from J; bases unmatched to any gene: 3. CDR1 and CDR2 (germline): KGHDR, SFDVKD.

This sequence joins TRBV6-1 and TRBJ1-2, with a weak D call TRBD1 (6 bases). V dropped 0 bases and J dropped 4 bases, with 12 bases sitting between them. Germline V gene sequence: CDR1 MNHNS, CDR2 SASEGT. The CDR3 spans 15 residues. The CDR3 is CASSEARRGRYGYTF. CDR3 nucleotides: TGTGCCAGCAGTGAAGCGCGGCGGGGGCGCTATGGCTACACCTTC.

The chain links TRBV5-8 to TRBJ2-6; D is uncertain. V was pared by 0 bases and J by 0 bases, with 10 bases between. CDR3 length: 17 residues. Germline lookup yields CDR1 SGHTS and CDR2 YDEGEE. The CDR3 reads CASSLGRIHSGANVLTF. The CDR3 coding sequence is TGTGCCAGCAGCTTGGGCAGGATACACTCTGGGGCCAACGTCCTGACTTTC.

The V gene is TRBV5-1, the J gene TRBJ1-1; no definite D call. V shed 4 bases and J shed 1 base, with 17 bases lying between them. The CDR3 is 16 amino acids. Looked up from germline, CDR1 is SGHRS and CDR2 is YFSETQ. The CDR3 nucleotides are TGCGCCAGCAGCACATATGCAGTGAGGGCGAACACTGAAGCTTTCTTT. This sequence encodes CASSTYAVRANTEAFF.

The CDR3 DNA is TGTGCCAGCAGTTACAGGGCAGCGAACACCGGGGAGCTGTTTTTT. This encodes CASSYRAANTGELFF. The V gene is TRBV6-2 or TRBV6-3, the J gene TRBJ2-2; D not resolved. The germline V gene has CDR1 MNHEY and CDR2 SVGEGT. Between the trimmed V and J ends, which lost 2 bases and 0 bases, there was a span of 7 bases. CDR3 length: 15 amino acids.

The rearrangement uses TRBV14 and TRBJ2-5; 9 nucleotides agree with TRBD2. The CDR3 runs 14 residues. In germline, CDR1 is SGHDN, CDR2 FVKESK. V gave up 5 bases and J gave up 3 bases; unmatched junction bases: 4. CDR3 in amino acids: CASSYGGGEETQYF. In nucleotides, the CDR3 is TGTGCCAGCAGCTACGGCGGGGGGGAAGAGACCCAGTACTTC.

About this clone itself: Different DNA sequences within this sample yield the same CDR3. The rearrangement uses TRBV7-2 and TRBJ1-2; D possibly corresponds to TRBD1 (6 bases). V was trimmed by 2 bases and J by 4 bases, leaving 11 bases between them. The CDR3 is made up of 14 amino acids. The germline CDR1 and CDR2 sequences are SGHTA and FQGNSA. CDR3 sequence: CASSLTGTFYGYTF. CDR3 nucleotide sequence: TGTGCCAGCAGCTTAACAGGGACTTTCTATGGCTACACCTTC.

The chain combines TRBV6-5 with TRBJ1-1, with a possible D match to TRBD1 (5 bases). The CDR3 sequence is 14 residues long. Trimming cost V 7 bases and J 7 bases, with 19 bases left between them. The germline V gene has CDR1 MNHEY and CDR2 SVGAGI. This chain's CDR3 is CASTTRGRFREAFF. Written as DNA, the CDR3 is TGTGCCAGCACTACCCGGGGCAGGTTCCGTGAAGCTTTCTTT.

This sequence joins TRBV11-2 and TRBJ2-5, with 7 bases matching TRBD1. The trim removed 2 bases at V and 1 base at J, leaving 7 bases unmatched. Germline assignment: CDR1 SGHAT and CDR2 FQNNGV. CDR3 length: 16 amino acids. CDR3 in amino acids: CASSLQGGPFQETQYF. In DNA form, the CDR3 reads TGTGCCAGCAGCTTACAAGGGGGCCCGTTCCAAGAGACCCAGTACTTC. Filled out from reference TRBV11-2 and TRBJ2-5, the complete variable domain reads EAGVAQSPRYKIIEKRQSVAFWCNPISGHATLYWYQQILGQGPKLLIQFQNNGVVDDSQLPKDRFSAERLKGVDSTLKIQPAKLEDSAVYLCASSLQGGPFQETQYFGPGTRLLVL.

This clone was recorded only once. V gene TRBV30 combines with J gene TRBJ2-7; D may match TRBD1 or TRBD2 (5 bases each). Germline V gene data show CDR1 as GTSNPN and CDR2 as SVGIG (reference sequence). This CDR3 has 13 amino acids. V shed 1 base and J shed 2 bases, with 9 bases lying between them. CDR3 nucleotide sequence: TGTGCCTGGAGTGGGGACGGCACCTACGAGCAGTACTTC. It encodes CAWSGDGTYEQYF.

This chain connects TRBV6-5 to TRBJ2-1; D call uncertain. V dropped 6 bases and J dropped 1 base, with 10 bases sitting between them. Germline V gene data show CDR1 as MNHEY and CDR2 as SVGAGI. This CDR3 region has 14 residues. CDR3 in amino acids: CASRGSLSYNEQFF. Written as DNA, the CDR3 is TGTGCCAGCAGGGGTTCGCTTTCCTACAATGAGCAGTTCTTC.

The chain is built from TRBV6-5 and TRBJ1-2; D might be TRBD1 (6 bases). In germline, CDR1 is MNHEY, CDR2 SVGAGI. V was cut by 6 bases and J by 0 bases, with 14 bases left in between. There are 15 residues in the CDR3. CDR3 in amino acids: CASSPGGTSNYGYTF. CDR3 DNA sequence: TGTGCCAGCAGCCCGGGAGGGACATCTAACTATGGCTACACCTTC.

The chain recombines TRBV5-1 with TRBJ1-3; 8 nucleotides match TRBD1. The length of the CDR3 is 14 residues. Germline lookup yields CDR1 SGHRS and CDR2 YFSETQ. V lost 5 bases to trimming and J lost 2 bases; unmatched junction nucleotides: 3. CDR3: CASRMDRAGNTIYF. DNA of the CDR3: TGCGCCAGCAGGATGGACAGGGCTGGAAACACCATATATTTT. Using reference TRBV5-1 and TRBJ1-3 for the parts outside the CDR3, the full variable domain is KAGVTQTPRYLIKTRGQQVTLSCSPISGHRSVSWYQQTPGQGLQFLFEYFSETQRNKGNFPGRFSGRQFSNSRSEMNVSTLELGDSALYLCASRMDRAGNTIYFGEGSWLTVV.

The chain carries TRBV18 and TRBJ1-2; TRBD1 matches 10 bases. Germline lookup yields CDR1 KGHSH and CDR2 LQKENI. This CDR3 is 17 amino acids long. V shed 3 bases, J shed 1 base, and the junction held 8 bases outside the gene matches. The CDR3 loop reads CASSPAGTGVLNYGYTF. CDR3 DNA: TGTGCCAGCTCACCGGCCGGGACAGGGGTCCTTAACTATGGCTACACCTTC.

This CDR3 is CASSPRVLNTGELFF. DNA of the CDR3: TGTGCCAGCAGCCCCAGGGTGTTGAACACCGGGGAGCTGTTTTTT. The rearrangement uses TRBV5-6 and TRBJ2-2, with D possibly being TRBD1 (5 bases). The CDR3 loop spans 15 amino acids. Germline V gene data show CDR1 as SGHDT and CDR2 as YYEEEE. Between the trimmed V and J ends, which lost 4 bases and 1 base, there was a span of 11 bases.

The rearrangement joins TRBV11-2 to TRBJ1-1, with 8 bases that match TRBD1. V lost 5 bases to trimming and J lost 6 bases; unmatched junction nucleotides: 11. Germline CDR1 is SGHAT and CDR2 is FQNNGV. The CDR3 is 15 amino acids. The DNA for the CDR3 is TGTGCCAGCAGCCCCTACCGGGGACAGGCTTCTGAAGCTTTCTTT. Protein sequence: CASSPYRGQASEAFF.

Regarding this clone: The same CDR3 also results from other DNA sequences found in this sample. V usage is TRBV5-1 and J usage is TRBJ1-1; D is ambiguous. Germline V CDR1 and CDR2: SGHRS, YFSETQ. The CDR3 contains 13 residues. V dropped 0 bases and J dropped 0 bases, with 3 bases sitting between them. The CDR3 bases are TGCGCCAGCAGCTTGGGAATGAACACTGAAGCTTTCTTT. This translates into CASSLGMNTEAFF.

In DNA, the CDR3 is TGTGCCAGCAGCTTAGCAGGCCGGGCCTCCTACGAGCAGTACTTC. Translating it yields CASSLAGRASYEQYF. This chain joins TRBV11-2 and TRBJ2-7, with D hard to call. CDR1 SGHAT and CDR2 FQNNGV come from the germline V gene. The CDR3 covers 15 residues. V was cut by 1 base and J by 0 bases, with 10 bases left in between.

This clone showed up just once. One end of the junction does not line up with germline, which may come from a read error. The CDR3 nucleotides read TGTGCCAGCAGCGAAGGCAGGGGGCCCGGGGAGCTGTTTTTT. Translating it yields CASSEGRGPGELFF. This chain uses TRBV2 with TRBJ2-2; 8 nucleotides align to TRBD1. Germline values: CDR1 SNHLY, CDR2 FYNNEI. The CDR3 spans 14 residues.

This clone was detected once. The rearrangement uses TRBV5-6 and TRBJ1-1, with D possibly being TRBD1 (5 bases). The V end was cut by 4 bases, the J end by 4 bases, with 17 bases between. Germline CDR1 and CDR2: SGHDT and YYEEEE. The CDR3 consists of 15 residues. CDR3 residues: CASSLTGGAGTEAFF. The CDR3 nucleotides read TGTGCCAGCAGCCTCACAGGAGGGGCGGGCACTGAAGCTTTCTTT.

Worth noting for this clone: Other DNA sequences from this sample encode an identical CDR3 as well. The chain links TRBV5-1 to TRBJ2-2; perhaps TRBD2 as D (5 bases). Germline values: CDR1 SGHRS, CDR2 YFSETQ. CDR3 length equals 14 residues. The V and J ends lost 2 bases and 2 bases respectively, with 7 bases between them. The CDR3 protein is CASSFGGNTGELFF. As DNA, the CDR3 is TGCGCCAGCAGCTTCGGAGGTAACACCGGGGAGCTGTTTTTT.

The chain employs TRBV4-1 and TRBJ1-1, with TRBD1 as a possible D gene (5 bases). Looked up from germline, CDR1 is MGHRA and CDR2 is YSYEKL. V was cut by 4 bases and J by 5 bases, with 20 bases left in between. This CDR3 has 16 amino acids. CDR3 residues: CASSPVLVRGGTEAFF. CDR3 DNA: TGCGCCAGCAGCCCCGTGCTGGTGAGGGGAGGGACTGAAGCTTTCTTT.